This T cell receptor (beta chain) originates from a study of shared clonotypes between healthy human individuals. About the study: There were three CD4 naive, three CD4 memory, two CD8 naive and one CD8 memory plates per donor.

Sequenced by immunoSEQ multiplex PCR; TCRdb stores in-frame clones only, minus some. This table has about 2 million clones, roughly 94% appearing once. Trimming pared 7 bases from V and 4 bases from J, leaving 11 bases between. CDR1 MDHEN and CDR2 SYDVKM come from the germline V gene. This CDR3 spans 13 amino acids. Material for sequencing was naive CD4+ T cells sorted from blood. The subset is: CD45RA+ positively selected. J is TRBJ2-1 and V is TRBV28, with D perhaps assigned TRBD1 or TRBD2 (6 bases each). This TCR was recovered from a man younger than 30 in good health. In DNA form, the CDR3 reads TGTGCCAGCACGGGGGCGCTTTACAATGAGCAGTTCTTC. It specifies CASTGALYNEQFF.